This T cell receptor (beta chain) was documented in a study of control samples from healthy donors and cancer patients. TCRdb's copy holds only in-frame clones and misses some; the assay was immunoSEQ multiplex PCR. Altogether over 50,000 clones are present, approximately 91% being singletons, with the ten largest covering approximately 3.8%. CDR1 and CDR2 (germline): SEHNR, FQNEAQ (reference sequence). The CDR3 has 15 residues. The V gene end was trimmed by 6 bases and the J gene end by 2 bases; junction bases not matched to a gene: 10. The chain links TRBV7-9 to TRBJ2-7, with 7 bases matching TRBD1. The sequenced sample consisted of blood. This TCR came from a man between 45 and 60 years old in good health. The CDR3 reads CASSLDRSTTYEQYF. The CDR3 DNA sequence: TGTGCCAGCAGTTTGGACAGGTCTACTACCTACGAGCAGTACTTC. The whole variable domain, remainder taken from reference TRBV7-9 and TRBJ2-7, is DTGVSQNPRHKITKRGQNVTFRCDPISEHNRLYWYRQTLGQGPEFLTYFQNEAQLEKSRLLSDRFSAERPKGSFSTLEIQRTEQGDSAMYLCASSLDRSTTYEQYFGPGTRLTVT.